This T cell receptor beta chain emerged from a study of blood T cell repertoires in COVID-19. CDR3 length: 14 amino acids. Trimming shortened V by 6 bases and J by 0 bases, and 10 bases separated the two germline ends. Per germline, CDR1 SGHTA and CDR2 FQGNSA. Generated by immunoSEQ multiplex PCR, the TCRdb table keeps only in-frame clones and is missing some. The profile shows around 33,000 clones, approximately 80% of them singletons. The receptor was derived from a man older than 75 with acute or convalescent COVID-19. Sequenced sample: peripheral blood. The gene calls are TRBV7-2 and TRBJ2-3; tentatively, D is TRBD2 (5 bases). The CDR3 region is CASRPGGSTDTQYF. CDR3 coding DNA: TGTGCCAGCAGGCCGGGCGGGAGCACAGATACGCAGTATTTT.